This T cell receptor (beta chain) was obtained from a study of CD4 T cells in relation to SARS-CoV-2 and coronaviruses. As for the study in general: Shared crossreactive spike epitopes were mapped to their HLA restriction.

General study results and limits: No donor gave both pre-pandemic and post-infection samples. Monoreactive clones expanded significantly more to SARS-CoV-2 than crossreactive clones did.

Deep TCR-beta sequencing used DNA from uncultured naive and memory CD4+ T cells. Repertoires were generated with immunoSEQ multiplex PCR, while TCRdb's copy carries only in-frame clones and drops some. The sample contains tens of thousands of clones, roughly 90% of which appear only once. Before the COVID-19 pandemic, during about 2010-2019, CD4+ T cells were taken from unexposed donors. V was trimmed by 5 bases and J by 3 bases, leaving 17 bases between them. CDR1 is MNHEY, CDR2 SVGAGI, per germline. This CDR3 has 15 amino acids. This clone was seen a single time. The antigen remains undetermined. This receptor was taken from a human donor in good health. The source material was memory CD4+ T cells from PBMCs. The chain is built from TRBV6-5 and TRBJ2-7; D is unresolved. The CDR3 loop reads CASSRPQPMRYEQYF. CDR3 nucleotides: TGTGCCAGCAGTCGGCCCCAGCCGATGCGCTACGAGCAGTACTTC.